This paragraph reports one T cell receptor beta chain. Germline V gives CDR1 LGHNA, CDR2 YSLEER. The CDR3 has 18 amino acids. The V and J ends lost 4 bases and 6 bases, in that order; junction bases with no gene match: 17. Sequencing used immunoSEQ multiplex PCR; TCRdb keeps in-frame clones, though not all of them. This sample has approximately 92,000 clones; 85% to 95% occur once, and the top ten carry about 2.4%. The sample belongs to a study of T cell changes during pregnancy in multiple sclerosis. The chain couples TRBV4-3 to TRBJ2-1; 8 nucleotides agree with TRBD2. The TCR originated in a female donor with multiple sclerosis, enrolled in a pregnancy study. The input for sequencing was peripheral blood, taken in the first trimester of pregnancy. The CDR3 is CASSRYEAGEEWGNEQFF. CDR3 in DNA: TGCGCCAGCAGCCGATATGAAGCGGGAGAGGAATGGGGCAATGAGCAGTTCTTC.